This is a list of T cell receptor beta chains from one sample in a study of blood T cell repertoires in COVID-19. The protocol was immunoSEQ multiplex PCR, while the TCRdb copy is restricted to in-frame clones and leaves out a portion. The data show 200,000 or so clones, around 89% seen once. The sample consisted of peripheral blood. These TCRs come from a man aged 30-40 years with COVID-19, enrolled during active disease. Both conserved end residues are part of each CDR3. The D gene is left open where the match is weak. A clone size is listed for some rows: how often the clone was seen (once, few, many), or a class if it is expanded.

cdr3_aa: CASSKRDMITRDRRIPGELFF
cdr3_nt: TGTGCCAGCAGCAAAAGGGATATGATAACCCGGGACAGGAGGATCCCCGGGGAGCTGTTTTTT
j_call: TRBJ2-2
d_call: .
clone_size: .
v_call: TRBV21-1

cdr3_aa: CASSQEIGTSATLTNTDTQYF
cdr3_nt: TGTGCCAGCAGCCAAGAAATCGGGACTAGCGCTACCCTAACCAACACAGATACGCAGTATTTT
j_call: TRBJ2-3
d_call: TRBD2
clone_size: .
v_call: TRBV3-1/TRBV3-2

cdr3_aa: CASSGSGAVGEKLFF
cdr3_nt: TGTGCCAGCAGTGGGTCAGGGGCGGTAGGCGAAAAACTGTTTTTT
j_call: TRBJ1-4
d_call: .
clone_size: .
v_call: TRBV2

cdr3_aa: CASSQGASYGYTF
cdr3_nt: TGTGCCAGCAGCCAGGGGGCCAGCTATGGCTACACCTTC
j_call: TRBJ1-2
d_call: TRBD1
clone_size: .
v_call: TRBV7-2

cdr3_aa: CASSPQGSGNTIYF
cdr3_nt: TGCGCCAGCAGTCCCCAGGGCTCTGGAAACACCATATATTTT
j_call: TRBJ1-3
d_call: .
clone_size: .
v_call: TRBV5-1

cdr3_aa: CASGQGPSYGYTF
cdr3_nt: TGTGCCAGCGGACAGGGGCCAAGCTATGGCTACACCTTC
j_call: TRBJ1-2
d_call: TRBD1
clone_size: few
v_call: TRBV5-4

cdr3_aa: CASGDRGVREKLFF
cdr3_nt: TGTGCCAGCGGGGACAGGGGAGTACGTGAAAAACTGTTTTTT
j_call: TRBJ1-4
d_call: TRBD1
clone_size: once
v_call: TRBV13

cdr3_aa: CASSFGTDNSPLHF
cdr3_nt: TGTGCCAGCAGCTTCGGGACAGATAATTCACCCCTCCACTTT
j_call: TRBJ1-6
d_call: TRBD1
clone_size: .
v_call: TRBV7-9

cdr3_aa: CASSLNARGRNTEAFF
cdr3_nt: TGTGCCAGCAGTCTTAATGCCAGGGGGCGGAACACTGAAGCTTTCTTT
j_call: TRBJ1-1
d_call: TRBD1
clone_size: .
v_call: TRBV27

cdr3_aa: CATSVTGVEQFF
cdr3_nt: TGTGCCACCAGTGTTACGGGGGTTGAGCAGTTCTTC
j_call: TRBJ2-1
d_call: .
clone_size: .
v_call: TRBV24-1

cdr3_aa: CASSLRQGANEQFF
cdr3_nt: TGTGCCAGCAGCTTACGACAGGGGGCAAATGAGCAGTTCTTC
j_call: TRBJ2-1
d_call: TRBD1
clone_size: .
v_call: TRBV11-1

cdr3_aa: CASSYSTYNQPQHF
cdr3_nt: TGTGCCAGCAGTTACTCGACTTACAATCAGCCCCAGCATTTT
j_call: TRBJ1-5
d_call: .
clone_size: .
v_call: TRBV6-5

cdr3_aa: CASVREGQSSGNTIYF
cdr3_nt: TGTGCCAGCGTAAGGGAGGGTCAAAGCTCTGGAAACACCATATATTTT
j_call: TRBJ1-3
d_call: .
clone_size: .
v_call: TRBV11-2

cdr3_aa: CASSLAPGQGGTGELFF
cdr3_nt: TGCGCCAGCAGCTTGGCTCCCGGGCAGGGGGGCACCGGGGAGCTGTTTTTT
j_call: TRBJ2-2
d_call: .
clone_size: .
v_call: TRBV5-1

cdr3_aa: CASGGDGLLGDTF
cdr3_nt: TGTGCCAGCGGGGGGGACGGCCTGTTAGGGGACACCTTC
j_call: TRBJ1-2
d_call: .
clone_size: few
v_call: TRBV6-5

cdr3_aa: CASSLQGLWHEQYF
cdr3_nt: TGTGCCAGCAGTTTACAGGGGCTGTGGCACGAGCAGTACTTC
j_call: TRBJ2-7
d_call: .
clone_size: .
v_call: TRBV28

cdr3_aa: CASSIRRERGNEQFF
cdr3_nt: TGTGCCAGCAGCATAAGGCGGGAGAGGGGGAATGAGCAGTTCTTC
j_call: TRBJ2-1
d_call: .
clone_size: .
v_call: TRBV6-2/TRBV6-3

cdr3_aa: CASSLDKYYGYTF
cdr3_nt: TGTGCCAGCAGCTTGGACAAATACTATGGCTACACCTTC
j_call: TRBJ1-2
d_call: .
clone_size: .
v_call: TRBV5-4

cdr3_aa: CASSQDPGSNYGYTF
cdr3_nt: TGCGCCAGCAGCCAAGATCCCGGGAGTAACTATGGCTACACCTTC
j_call: TRBJ1-2
d_call: .
clone_size: .
v_call: TRBV4-1

cdr3_aa: CASSHDRATEAFF
cdr3_nt: TGCGCCAGCAGCCACGACAGGGCCACTGAAGCTTTCTTT
j_call: TRBJ1-1
d_call: TRBD1
clone_size: .
v_call: TRBV4-3

cdr3_aa: CASSIGTVVRDTGELFF
cdr3_nt: TGTGCCAGTAGTATCGGGACAGTGGTTAGAGACACCGGGGAGCTGTTTTTT
j_call: TRBJ2-2
d_call: TRBD1
clone_size: .
v_call: TRBV19

cdr3_aa: CASSLIGRGAPYEQYF
cdr3_nt: TGTGCCAGCAGTTTAATAGGCAGGGGAGCACCTTACGAGCAGTACTTC
j_call: TRBJ2-7
d_call: .
clone_size: .
v_call: TRBV27

cdr3_aa: CASSTRQGDTIYF
cdr3_nt: TGTGCCAGCAGCACCCGACAGGGAGACACCATATATTTT
j_call: TRBJ1-3
d_call: TRBD1
clone_size: .
v_call: TRBV9

cdr3_aa: CASSPETGTPLHF
cdr3_nt: TGTGCCAGCAGCCCGGAGACAGGGACACCCCTCCACTTT
j_call: TRBJ1-6
d_call: TRBD1
clone_size: once
v_call: TRBV9

cdr3_aa: CASSQKPLRLAGSTDTQYF
cdr3_nt: TGCGCCAGCAGCCAAAAGCCCCTGAGGCTAGCGGGGAGCACAGATACGCAGTATTTT
j_call: TRBJ2-3
d_call: TRBD2
clone_size: .
v_call: TRBV4-3

cdr3_aa: CASSDWLRGALSPSTYEQYF
cdr3_nt: TGTGCCAGCAGCGATTGGCTGCGGGGGGCCTTATCACCTTCTACCTACGAGCAGTACTTC
j_call: TRBJ2-7
d_call: TRBD2
clone_size: .
v_call: TRBV7-8

cdr3_aa: CASTQNHRGPNEQYF
cdr3_nt: TGTGCCAGCACCCAGAACCACAGGGGCCCCAACGAGCAGTACTTC
j_call: TRBJ2-7
d_call: TRBD1
clone_size: .
v_call: TRBV7-2

cdr3_aa: CASTPQGSSYEQYF
cdr3_nt: TGTGCCAGCACCCCTCAGGGGTCCTCCTACGAGCAGTACTTC
j_call: TRBJ2-7
d_call: .
clone_size: .
v_call: TRBV5-5

cdr3_aa: CAISVTGTNTGELFF
cdr3_nt: TGTGCCATCAGTGTTACAGGGACGAACACCGGGGAGCTGTTTTTT
j_call: TRBJ2-2
d_call: .
clone_size: .
v_call: TRBV10-3

cdr3_aa: CASSLTPGQQYYGYTF
cdr3_nt: TGTGCCAGCAGTTTGACTCCGGGACAGCAATACTATGGCTACACCTTC
j_call: TRBJ1-2
d_call: TRBD1
clone_size: .
v_call: TRBV28

cdr3_aa: CASSLGQGSYYEQYF
cdr3_nt: TGTGCCAGCAGCTTGGGACAGGGGTCTTACTACGAGCAGTACTTC
j_call: TRBJ2-7
d_call: TRBD1
clone_size: .
v_call: TRBV7-7

cdr3_aa: CASRQTGQDYGYTF
cdr3_nt: TGTGCCAGCAGACAAACGGGACAGGACTATGGCTACACCTTC
j_call: TRBJ1-2
d_call: TRBD1
clone_size: .
v_call: TRBV2

cdr3_aa: CASSFFSGLSTDTQYF
cdr3_nt: TGTGCCAGCAGCTTCTTTTCGGGTCTTAGCACAGATACGCAGTATTTT
j_call: TRBJ2-3
d_call: .
clone_size: .
v_call: TRBV11-1

cdr3_aa: CASSLDVQNTIYF
cdr3_nt: TGTGCCAGCAGCTTAGATGTACAAAACACCATATATTTT
j_call: TRBJ1-3
d_call: .
clone_size: .
v_call: TRBV7-9

cdr3_aa: CASSFQPGAGYNEQFF
cdr3_nt: TGTGCCAGCAGTTTTCAGCCGGGAGCGGGCTACAATGAGCAGTTCTTC
j_call: TRBJ2-1
d_call: .
clone_size: .
v_call: TRBV27

cdr3_aa: CASSLMTWDSSYEQYF
cdr3_nt: TGTGCCAGCAGCTTGATGACTTGGGACAGCTCCTACGAGCAGTACTTC
j_call: TRBJ2-7
d_call: TRBD1
clone_size: .
v_call: TRBV5-4

cdr3_aa: CANSDRFTDTQYF
cdr3_nt: TGTGCCAACTCGGACAGGTTCACAGATACGCAGTATTTT
j_call: TRBJ2-3
d_call: TRBD1
clone_size: .
v_call: TRBV2

cdr3_aa: CASSFPAGGSNEQFF
cdr3_nt: TGTGCCAGTAGTTTCCCAGCGGGAGGATCCAATGAGCAGTTCTTC
j_call: TRBJ2-1
d_call: TRBD2
clone_size: .
v_call: TRBV19

cdr3_aa: CASSLSSTYEQYF
cdr3_nt: TGTGCCAGCAGTTTAAGTAGTACCTACGAGCAGTACTTC
j_call: TRBJ2-7
d_call: .
clone_size: .
v_call: TRBV27

cdr3_aa: CASSETGLYNEQFF
cdr3_nt: TGTGCCAGCAGTGAGACGGGTCTATACAATGAGCAGTTCTTC
j_call: TRBJ2-1
d_call: .
clone_size: .
v_call: TRBV6-4

cdr3_aa: CASSLPQGTREQYF
cdr3_nt: TGTGCCAGCAGCCTACCACAGGGGACGCGAGAGCAGTACTTC
j_call: TRBJ2-7
d_call: TRBD1
clone_size: .
v_call: TRBV5-6

cdr3_aa: CAISGSGQGNLGNQPQHF
cdr3_nt: TGTGCCATCAGTGGGTCGGGACAGGGGAATTTGGGCAATCAGCCCCAGCATTTT
j_call: TRBJ1-5
d_call: TRBD1
clone_size: .
v_call: TRBV10-3

cdr3_aa: CATSRETGANQPQHF
cdr3_nt: TGTGCCACCAGCAGGGAGACAGGGGCGAATCAGCCCCAGCATTTT
j_call: TRBJ1-5
d_call: TRBD1
clone_size: .
v_call: TRBV15